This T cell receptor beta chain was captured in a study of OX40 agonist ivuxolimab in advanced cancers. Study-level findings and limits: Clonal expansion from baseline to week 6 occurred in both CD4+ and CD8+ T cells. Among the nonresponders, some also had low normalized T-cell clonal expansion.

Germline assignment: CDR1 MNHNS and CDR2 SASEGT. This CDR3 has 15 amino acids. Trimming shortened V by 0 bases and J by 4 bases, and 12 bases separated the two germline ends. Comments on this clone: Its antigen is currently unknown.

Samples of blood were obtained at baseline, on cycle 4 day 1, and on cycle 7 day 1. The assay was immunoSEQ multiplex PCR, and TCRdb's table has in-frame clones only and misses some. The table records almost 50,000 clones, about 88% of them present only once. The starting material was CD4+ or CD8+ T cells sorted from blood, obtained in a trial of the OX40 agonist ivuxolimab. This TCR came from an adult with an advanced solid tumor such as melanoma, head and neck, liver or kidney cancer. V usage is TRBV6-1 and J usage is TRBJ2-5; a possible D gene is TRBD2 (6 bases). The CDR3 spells CASSEARRDLETQYF. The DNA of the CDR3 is TGTGCCAGCAGTGAAGCAAGGAGGGATTTAGAGACCCAGTACTTC.